This record looks at one T cell receptor beta chain sequence and its context. CDR3 size: 12 residues. Trimming took off 5 bases at V and 4 bases at J, with 9 bases between the two ends. Germline V gene lookup returns CDR1 SGHTA and CDR2 FQGNSA. This specimen comes from a study of OX40 agonist ivuxolimab in advanced cancers. This table comes from immunoSEQ multiplex PCR, and its TCRdb copy is limited to in-frame clones, with some not included. The data show around 84,000 clones, approximately 90% seen once. The V and J genes are TRBV7-2 and TRBJ2-7; no clear D gene. The receptor was derived from an adult with an advanced solid tumor such as melanoma, head and neck, liver or kidney cancer. The sequenced sample was CD4+ or CD8+ T cells sorted from blood, obtained in a trial of the OX40 agonist ivuxolimab. The CDR3 loop is CASSLDQYEQYF. The CDR3 bases are TGTGCCAGCAGCCTAGACCAGTACGAGCAGTACTTC.